This T cell receptor (beta chain) was obtained from a study of shared clonotypes between healthy human individuals. Study-wide results and caveats: The study generally estimated greater richness for naive than memory subsets. With a handful of donors compared, around 5% of naive CD4 clonotypes were shared.

CDR3 size: 11 residues. The germline CDR1 and CDR2 sequences are SEHNR and FQNEAQ (reference sequence). As for this clone: Its antigen is unidentified.

The repertoire was sequenced with immunoSEQ multiplex PCR; TCRdb's copy has only in-frame clones and lacks some. This sample carries roughly 2.1 million clones, more than 85% of them seen once, and the ten largest clones take over 1.5%. CD45RO-negative cells were positively selected for CCR7, leaving out terminally differentiated effector memory CD45RA+ cells. The sample taken for sequencing was naive CD8+ T cells from PBMCs. The clonotype originates from a man between 18 and 35 years old in good health. Some clones in this sample may be carry-over from other donors' samples. This sequence joins TRBV7-9 and TRBJ2-1; 8 bases align to TRBD1. The CDR3: CADTGGNEQFF. The DNA for the CDR3 is TGTGCAGATACAGGGGGAAATGAGCAGTTCTTC.